This paragraph reports one T cell receptor beta chain. Its antigen is not yet known. Base qualities are not recorded, but no much larger clone differs from it by a single base. This specimen belongs to a study of OX40 agonist ivuxolimab in advanced cancers. The study in broad terms: The costimulatory receptor OX40 (CD134) was targeted by ivuxolimab, a fully human IgG2 agonistic monoclonal antibody. The dose-escalation cohort was 82.7% male with a mean age of about 65 years, ranging from roughly 23 to 79. The purpose of peripheral TCRbeta sequencing was to test whether ivuxolimab changed TCR sequence diversity and led to clonal T-cell expansion. Partial responses were achieved by three dose-escalation patients, of whom one had hepatocellular carcinoma and two had cutaneous melanoma. The paper covers the monotherapy dose-escalation part of the phase I ivuxolimab trial, which included N ≈ 52 patients. Intravenous ivuxolimab was administered to patients every 2 weeks at six dose levels: 0.01, 0.1, 0.3, 1.5, 3 and 10 mg/kg. Of the roughly 51 patients in dose escalation, around 20 had hepatocellular carcinoma, about 15 had melanoma, 9 had renal cell carcinoma and 9 had head and neck cancer. Prior anti-PD-1, anti-PD-L1 or anti-CTLA-4 therapy was permitted, and checkpoint inhibitors had been received by roughly 42% of dose-escalation patients. Findings and caveats that apply to the study as a whole: The antigen specificity of the clonally expanded peripheral T cells was not determined. On average, CD8+ T cells showed more expanded clones than CD4+ T cells after ivuxolimab. Low levels of normalized T-cell clonal expansion were also shown by some nonresponding patients. At doses of 0.1 to 3.0 mg/kg, clonal expansion of both CD4+ and CD8+ T cells in blood was seen between baseline and week 6. Partial responders in the 0.1-3.0 mg/kg groups had among the lowest normalized peripheral clonal expansion, especially among CD8+ T cells.

The CDR3 starts with the cysteine, ends with the phenylalanine, and has 13 residues. CDR3 DNA only is kept here, 39 bases in frame from base 1. The germline V gene encodes CDR1 SGHNT and CDR2 YYREEE (reference sequence). The junction shows trimming of 0 bases on V and 7 bases on J, plus 10 bases between the germline ends. To sequence the TCRbeta CDR3 region, genomic DNA was isolated from the sorted cells. TCRbeta CDR3 regions were sequenced using the immunoSEQ Assay. TCRdb took over this immuneACCESS table, retaining in-frame rearrangements with V and J assigned. Such tables are incomplete; in checked studies, under half of the missing clones stem from an unresolved V gene, and the remainder is unexplained. This sample comprises 60,000 to 75,000 clones, 91% of them detected only once. Together, the top ten hold 4.2% of the sample. The trial excluded patients who had a history of autoimmune disease or who were on systemic immunosuppression. Peripheral blood for TCR sequencing was collected from all dose cohorts at baseline, on cycle 4 day 1, and on cycle 7 day 1. Samples came from an open-label, multicenter, first-in-human phase I dose-escalation trial of ivuxolimab. Adults with locally advanced or metastatic head and neck squamous cell, hepatocellular, melanoma or renal cell carcinoma were enrolled in the trial. CD4+ and CD8+ T cells were sorted separately from peripheral blood before TCR sequencing.

Specimen: CD4+ or CD8+ T cells sorted from blood, collected in a trial of the OX40 agonist ivuxolimab. This sequence uses TRBV5-4 and TRBJ1-1; a tentative D call is TRBD1 (6 bases match). The TCR originated in an adult with an advanced solid tumor such as melanoma, head and neck, liver or kidney cancer. CDR3 region: CASSLAGDVEAFF. The DNA reads TGTGCCAGCAGCTTGGCAGGGGATGTTGAAGCTTTCTTT. When the CDR3 is completed using the reference TRBV5-4 and TRBJ1-1 genes on either side, the full variable domain is ETGVTQSPTHLIKTRGQQVTLRCSSQSGHNTVSWYQQALGQGPQFIFQYYREEENGRGNFPPRFSGLQFPNYSSELNVNALELDDSALYLCASSLAGDVEAFFGQGTRLTVV.